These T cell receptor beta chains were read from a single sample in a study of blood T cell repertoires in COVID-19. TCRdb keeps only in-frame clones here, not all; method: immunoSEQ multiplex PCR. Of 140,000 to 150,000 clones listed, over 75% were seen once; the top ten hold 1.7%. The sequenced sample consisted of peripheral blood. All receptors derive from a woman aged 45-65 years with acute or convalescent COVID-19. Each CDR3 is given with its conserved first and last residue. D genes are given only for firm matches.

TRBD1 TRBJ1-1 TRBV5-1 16 CASSPRQGARNTEAFF
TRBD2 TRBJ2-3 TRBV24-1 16 CATSAGASGSTDTQYF
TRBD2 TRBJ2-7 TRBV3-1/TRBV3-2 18 CASSKRAVWTSGSYEQYF
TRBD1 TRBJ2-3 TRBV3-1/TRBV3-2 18 CASSQTFPGQGYPDTQYF
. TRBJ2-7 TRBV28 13 CASSLLVFGVQYF
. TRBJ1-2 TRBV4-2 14 CASSQVGSGDGYTF
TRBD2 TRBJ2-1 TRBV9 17 CASSVGQLAGGSNEQFF
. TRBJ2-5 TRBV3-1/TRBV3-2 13 CASSQSQFGAQYF
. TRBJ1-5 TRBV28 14 CASSSPTRNQPQHF
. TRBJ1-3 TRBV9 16 CASSSWTGFSGNTIYF
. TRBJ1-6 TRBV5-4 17 CASSLGQGGTSNSPLHF
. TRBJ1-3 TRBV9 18 CASSVGHNSRSSGNTIYF
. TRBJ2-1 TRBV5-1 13 CASSLDRSNEQFF
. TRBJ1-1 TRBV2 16 CASSEVGRQAPTEAFF